This T cell receptor beta chain originates from a study of identical twins. Study observations and caveats: The conclusions drew on cross-sectional statistical analysis instead of tracking the same donors.

V was cut by 8 bases and J by 6 bases, with 15 bases left in between. The length of the CDR3 is 13 residues. This clonotype was observed at least ten times. Antigen specificity is unknown. TCRdb reprocessed the 5' RACE reads with MiXCR, giving one entry per CDR3 protein. The profile shows roughly 710,000 distinct CDR3 sequences, around 5.7% of them singletons. The receptor's source is a young man in good health. Source material: naive T cells sorted from blood. The chain combines TRBV12-3 or TRBV12-4 with TRBJ2-3, with D perhaps matching TRBD2 (6 bases). CDR3 bases: TGTGCCAGCGGGACTGATTATGTGGATACGCAGTATTTT. This sequence encodes CASGTDYVDTQYF.